Each of the 13 T cell receptor beta chains below was sequenced from the same sample in a study of radiotherapy plus CTLA-4 blockade in lung cancer. Produced via immunoSEQ multiplex PCR; TCRdb's table is partial and in-frame only. The data hold 85,000 to 90,000 clones, with around 84% observed a single time. This specimen consisted of peripheral blood, obtained from a patient treated with radiotherapy plus ipilimumab. Every receptor here comes from a human donor with non-small cell lung cancer that progressed on radiotherapy plus ipilimumab.

The chain joins TRBV6-6 to TRBJ1-6, with D perhaps TRBD1 (5 bases). The CDR3 is made up of 13 amino acids. Germline CDR1 MNHNY, CDR2 SVGAGI (reference sequence). Deletions cut 3 bases from V and 10 bases from J, with 10 bases between. The CDR3 sequence is CASSYSGESPLHF. In DNA, the CDR3 is TGTGCCAGCAGTTATTCGGGGGAATCACCCCTCCACTTT.

The chain employs TRBV7-2 and TRBJ2-6, with 10 bases aligning to TRBD1. Looked up from germline, CDR1 is SGHTA and CDR2 is FQGNSA. The CDR3 has 19 residues. Unmatched junction bases numbered 6, after V lost 1 base and J lost 0 bases. This CDR3 reads CASSLDGTGVPSGANVLTF. The DNA of the CDR3 is TGTGCCAGCAGCTTAGATGGGACAGGGGTTCCCTCTGGGGCCAACGTCCTGACTTTC. Looking up the rest from reference TRBV7-2 and TRBJ2-6 gives the full variable domain: GAGVSQSPSNKVTEKGKDVELRCDPISGHTALYWYRQSLGQGLEFLIYFQGNSAPDKSGLPSDRFSAERTGGSVSTLTIQRTQQEDSAVYLCASSLDGTGVPSGANVLTFGAGSRLTVL.

This chain links TRBV18 with TRBJ1-5, with TRBD1 matching over 7 bases. The CDR3 spans 18 residues. V lost 2 bases to trimming and J lost 0 bases; unmatched junction nucleotides: 10. Germline V gene sequence: CDR1 KGHSH, CDR2 LQKENI. CDR3 sequence reads: CASSPSSAGGHSNQPQHF. CDR3 nucleotide sequence: TGTGCCAGCTCACCAAGTAGTGCAGGGGGGCATAGCAATCAGCCCCAGCATTTT.

This chain joins TRBV2 and TRBJ2-2; no clear D gene. Trimming removed 6 bases at V and 6 bases at J, with 5 bases between. This CDR3 spans 11 amino acids. CDR1 is SNHLY, CDR2 FYNNEI, per germline. The DNA of the CDR3 is TGTGCCAGCAGCTTCGCCGGGGAGCTGTTTTTT. Its protein is CASSFAGELFF. Filled out from reference TRBV2 and TRBJ2-2, the complete variable domain reads EPEVTQTPSHQVTQMGQEVILRCVPISNHLYFYWYRQILGQKVEFLVSFYNNEISEKSEIFDDQFSVERPDGSNFTLKIRSTKLEDSAMYFCASSFAGELFFGEGSRLTVL.

J is TRBJ2-5 and V is TRBV11-2; 13 nucleotides agree with TRBD2. The germline V gene encodes CDR1 SGHAT and CDR2 FQNNGV. V was pared by 2 bases and J by 5 bases, with 11 bases of the junction left unmatched. This CDR3 spans 18 amino acids. The CDR3 sequence: CASSLMGLAGLNWETQYF. In DNA, the CDR3 is TGTGCCAGCAGCTTAATGGGACTAGCGGGACTCAATTGGGAGACCCAGTACTTC.

The rearrangement uses TRBV6-5 and TRBJ1-2; D is unresolved. Trimming took 5 bases from V and 1 from J, leaving 11 bases between them. The germline CDR1 and CDR2 sequences are MNHEY and SVGAGI. CDR3 size: 14 residues. The CDR3 sequence: CASSPNSINYGYTF. For the CDR3, the DNA is TGTGCCAGCAGTCCAAATTCGATTAACTATGGCTACACCTTC.

This rearrangement joins TRBV6-1 to TRBJ2-5; the D is unclear. The J call is uncertain, as TRBJ2-7 better fits the DNA end. Germline CDR1 and CDR2: MNHNS and SASEGT. The CDR3 runs to 14 residues. DNA for the CDR3: TGTGCCAGCAGTGAAGCAGGGCTACTCTACGAGCAGTACTTC. As protein: CASSEAGLLYEQYF.

The CDR3 spells CASSRSGYTF. The CDR3 nucleotides read TGTGCCAGCAGTCGATCTGGCTACACCTTC. The chain has TRBV28 and TRBJ1-2; D is uncertain. V was shortened by 5 bases and J by 7 bases, with 5 bases between the two germline ends. The CDR3 is made up of 10 amino acids. CDR1 and CDR2 (germline): MDHEN, SYDVKM.

In its sample, this clone was seen once. This chain uses TRBV7-9 with TRBJ1-1, with 11 bases that match TRBD1. Germline V gene lookup returns CDR1 SEHNR and CDR2 FQNEAQ (reference sequence). V gave up 3 bases and J gave up 12 bases; unmatched junction bases: 9. The CDR3 loop spans 14 amino acids. CDR3 DNA sequence: TGTGCCAGCAGCTTCGCCGGGACAGGGGGTACAACTTTCTTT. Translated: CASSFAGTGGTTFF.

This chain joins TRBV27 and TRBJ2-1; 10 nucleotides line up with TRBD2. V trimming: 6 bases; J trimming: 2 bases; junction bases outside the gene matches: 4. The CDR3 is 15 residues long. Germline CDR1 and CDR2: MNHEY and SMNVEV (reference sequence). CDR3 nucleotide sequence: TGTGCCAGCAGAGGAGGACTAGCGGCCTACAATGAGCAGTTCTTC. Protein: CASRGGLAAYNEQFF.

The chain links TRBV4-3 to TRBJ1-2; weak D call: TRBD1 (5 bases). The germline V gene has CDR1 LGHNA and CDR2 YSLEER. The CDR3 totals 14 residues. V lost 0 bases, J lost 9 bases, and 14 bases lay in between. The CDR3 DNA is TGCGCCAGCAGCCAAGACCCTGTAGGGGCGAGCTACACCTTC. It yields the protein CASSQDPVGASYTF.

The gene calls are TRBV6-1 and TRBJ2-7; 9 bases are shared with TRBD1. Germline-derived CDR1 and CDR2 are MNHNS and SASEGT. This CDR3 has 15 amino acids. Trimming cost V 5 bases and J 3 bases; bases outside gene matches: 8. CDR3 nucleotide sequence: TGTGCCAGCAGTCCGGGACAGGGACCCTACTACGAGCAGTACTTC. Amino acid sequence: CASSPGQGPYYEQYF.

This clone came up once. The chain employs TRBV5-4 and TRBJ1-6; TRBD1 matches at 8 bases. Germline-derived CDR1 and CDR2 are SGHNT and YYREEE (reference sequence). The ends lost 3 bases at V and 8 bases at J; junction bases unmatched: 7. The CDR3 sequence is 15 residues long. The CDR3 DNA follows: TGTGCCAGCAGCTCTCGGGACAGGCAATATTCACCCCTCCACTTT. Translation: CASSSRDRQYSPLHF.